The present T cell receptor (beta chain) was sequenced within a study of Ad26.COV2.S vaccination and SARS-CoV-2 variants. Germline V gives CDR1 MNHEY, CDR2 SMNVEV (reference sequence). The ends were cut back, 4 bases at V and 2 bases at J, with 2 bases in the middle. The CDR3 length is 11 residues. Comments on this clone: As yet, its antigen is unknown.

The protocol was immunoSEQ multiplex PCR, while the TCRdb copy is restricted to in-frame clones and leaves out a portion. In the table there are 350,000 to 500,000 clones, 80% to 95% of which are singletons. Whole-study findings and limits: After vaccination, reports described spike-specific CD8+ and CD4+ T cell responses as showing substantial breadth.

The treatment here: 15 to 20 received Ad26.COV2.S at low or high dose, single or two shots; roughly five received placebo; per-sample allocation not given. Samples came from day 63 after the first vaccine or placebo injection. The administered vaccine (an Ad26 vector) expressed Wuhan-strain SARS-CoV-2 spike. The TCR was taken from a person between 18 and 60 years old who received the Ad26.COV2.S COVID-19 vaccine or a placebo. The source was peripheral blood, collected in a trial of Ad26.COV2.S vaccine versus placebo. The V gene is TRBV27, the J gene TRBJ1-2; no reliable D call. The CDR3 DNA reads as TGTGCCAGCAGTTCGAACTATGGCTACACCTTC. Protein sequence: CASSSNYGYTF.